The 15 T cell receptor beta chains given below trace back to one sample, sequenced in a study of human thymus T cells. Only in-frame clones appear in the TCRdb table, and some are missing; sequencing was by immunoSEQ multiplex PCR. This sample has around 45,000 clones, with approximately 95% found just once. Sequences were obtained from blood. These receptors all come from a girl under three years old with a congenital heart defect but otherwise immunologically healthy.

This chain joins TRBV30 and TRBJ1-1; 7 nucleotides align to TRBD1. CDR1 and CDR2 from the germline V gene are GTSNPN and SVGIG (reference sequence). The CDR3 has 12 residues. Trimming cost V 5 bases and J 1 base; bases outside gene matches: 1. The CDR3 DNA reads TGTGCCTGGGACAGGGCGAACACTGAAGCTTTCTTT. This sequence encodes CAWDRANTEAFF.

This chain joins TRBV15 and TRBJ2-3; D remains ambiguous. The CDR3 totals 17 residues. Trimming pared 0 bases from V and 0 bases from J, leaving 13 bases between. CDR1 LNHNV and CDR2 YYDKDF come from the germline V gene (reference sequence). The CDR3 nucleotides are TGTGCCACCAGCAGAGAGCTTGTCGAACTAAGCACAGATACGCAGTATTTT. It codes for CATSRELVELSTDTQYF.

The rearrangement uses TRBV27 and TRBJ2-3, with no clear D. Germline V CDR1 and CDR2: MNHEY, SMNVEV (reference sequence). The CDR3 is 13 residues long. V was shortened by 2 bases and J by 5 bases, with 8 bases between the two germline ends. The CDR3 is CASSLDPGDTQYF. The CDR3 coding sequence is TGTGCCAGCAGTTTAGACCCGGGAGATACGCAGTATTTT.

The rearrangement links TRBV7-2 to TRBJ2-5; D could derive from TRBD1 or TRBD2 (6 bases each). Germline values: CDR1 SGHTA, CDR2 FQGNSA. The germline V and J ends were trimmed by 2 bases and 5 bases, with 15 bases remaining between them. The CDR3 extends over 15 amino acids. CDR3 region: CASSLTSGARETQYF. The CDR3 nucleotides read TGTGCCAGCAGCTTAACGTCGGGGGCCCGGGAGACCCAGTACTTC.

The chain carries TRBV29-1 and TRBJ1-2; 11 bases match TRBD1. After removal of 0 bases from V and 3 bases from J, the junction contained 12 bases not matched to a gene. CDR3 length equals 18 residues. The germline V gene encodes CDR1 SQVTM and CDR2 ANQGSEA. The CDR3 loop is CSVEDWTSGTGGDYGYTF. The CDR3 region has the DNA TGCAGCGTTGAAGATTGGACCTCCGGGACAGGGGGAGACTATGGCTACACCTTC.

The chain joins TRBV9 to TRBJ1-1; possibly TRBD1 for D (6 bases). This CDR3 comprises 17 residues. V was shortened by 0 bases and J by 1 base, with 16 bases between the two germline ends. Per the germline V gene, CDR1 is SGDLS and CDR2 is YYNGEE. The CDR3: CASSVGITGHSNTEAFF. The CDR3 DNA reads TGTGCCAGCAGCGTAGGAATTACGGGACACTCGAACACTGAAGCTTTCTTT.

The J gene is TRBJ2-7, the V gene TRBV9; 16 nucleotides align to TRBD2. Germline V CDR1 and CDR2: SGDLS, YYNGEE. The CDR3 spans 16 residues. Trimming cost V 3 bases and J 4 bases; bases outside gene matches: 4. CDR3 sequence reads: CASSAGLAGGRYEQYF. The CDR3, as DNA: TGTGCCAGCAGCGCGGGACTAGCGGGAGGGCGGTACGAGCAGTACTTC.

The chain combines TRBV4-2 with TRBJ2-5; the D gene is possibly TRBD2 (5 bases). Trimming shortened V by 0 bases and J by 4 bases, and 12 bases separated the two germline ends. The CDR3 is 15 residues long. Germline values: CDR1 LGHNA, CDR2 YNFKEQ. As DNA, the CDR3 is TGTGCCAGCAGCCAAGATATGGGAGTAGGAGAGACCCAGTACTTC. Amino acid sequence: CASSQDMGVGETQYF.

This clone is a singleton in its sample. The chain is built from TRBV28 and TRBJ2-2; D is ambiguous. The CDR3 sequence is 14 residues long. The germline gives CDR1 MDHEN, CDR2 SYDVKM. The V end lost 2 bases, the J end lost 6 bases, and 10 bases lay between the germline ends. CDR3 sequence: CASSLRWTAGELFF. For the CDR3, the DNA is TGTGCCAGCAGTTTACGCTGGACGGCCGGGGAGCTGTTTTTT.

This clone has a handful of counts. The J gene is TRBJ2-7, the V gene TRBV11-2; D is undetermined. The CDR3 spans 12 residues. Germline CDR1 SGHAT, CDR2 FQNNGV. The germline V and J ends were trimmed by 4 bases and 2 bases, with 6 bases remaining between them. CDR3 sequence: CASSWAAYEQYF. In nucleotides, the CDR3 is TGTGCCAGCAGCTGGGCGGCCTACGAGCAGTACTTC.

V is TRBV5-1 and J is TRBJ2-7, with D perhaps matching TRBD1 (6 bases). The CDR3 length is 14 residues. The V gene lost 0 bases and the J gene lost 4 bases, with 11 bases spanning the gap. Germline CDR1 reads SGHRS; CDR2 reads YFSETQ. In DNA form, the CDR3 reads TGCGCCAGCAGCTTGGAAGGGGGAAGGTACGAGCAGTACTTC. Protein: CASSLEGGRYEQYF.

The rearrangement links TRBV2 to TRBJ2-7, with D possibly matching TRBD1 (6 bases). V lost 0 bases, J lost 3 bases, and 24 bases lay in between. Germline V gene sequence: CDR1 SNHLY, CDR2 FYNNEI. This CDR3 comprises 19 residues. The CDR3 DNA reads TGTGCCAGCAGTGAAGCGCGATGGAAACAGGGTCCCCCCCTCTACGAGCAGTACTTC. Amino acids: CASSEARWKQGPPLYEQYF. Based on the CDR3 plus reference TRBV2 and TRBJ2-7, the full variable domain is EPEVTQTPSHQVTQMGQEVILRCVPISNHLYFYWYRQILGQKVEFLVSFYNNEISEKSEIFDDQFSVERPDGSNFTLKIRSTKLEDSAMYFCASSEARWKQGPPLYEQYFGPGTRLTVT.

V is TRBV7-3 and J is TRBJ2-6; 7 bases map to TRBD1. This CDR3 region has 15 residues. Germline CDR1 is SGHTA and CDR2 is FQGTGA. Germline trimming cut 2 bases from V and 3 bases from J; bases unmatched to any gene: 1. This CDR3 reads CASSLRQGGANVLTF. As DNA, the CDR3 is TGTGCCAGCAGCTTACGACAGGGTGGGGCCAACGTCCTGACTTTC.

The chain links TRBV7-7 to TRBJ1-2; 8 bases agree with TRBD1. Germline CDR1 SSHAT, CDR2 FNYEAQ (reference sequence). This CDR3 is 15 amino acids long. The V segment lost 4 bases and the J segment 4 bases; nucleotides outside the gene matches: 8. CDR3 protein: CASSSLQGGRYGYTF. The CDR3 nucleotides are TGTGCCAGCAGCTCATTACAGGGGGGCCGCTATGGCTACACCTTC.

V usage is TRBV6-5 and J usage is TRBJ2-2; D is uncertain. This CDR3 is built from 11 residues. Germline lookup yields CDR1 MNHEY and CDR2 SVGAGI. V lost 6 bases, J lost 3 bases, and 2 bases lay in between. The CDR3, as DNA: TGTGCCAGCAGGGACACCGGGGAGCTGTTTTTT. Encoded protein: CASRDTGELFF.